The 20 T cell receptor beta chains listed next were all sequenced from one sample in a study of identical twins. TCRdb fed the 5' RACE reads into MiXCR, producing one record per CDR3 protein. The sample lists some 270,000 distinct CDR3 sequences; approximately 8.6% were seen once. Separately, the same data were catalogued under a study of yellow fever vaccine responses in identical twins.

The sequenced sample was CD8+ T cells sorted from blood. These receptors were taken from a woman younger than 30 in good health.

This clonotype was seen ten or more times. The rearrangement uses TRBV29-1 and TRBJ2-7, with TRBD1 identical over 9 bases. CDR1 and CDR2 (germline): SQVTM, ANQGSEA. The CDR3 has 13 amino acids. With V trimmed by 6 bases and J by 0 bases, 3 bases remained unmatched. CDR3: CSVTGGSSYEQYF. The CDR3 bases are TGCAGCGTGACAGGGGGGAGCTCCTACGAGCAGTACTTC.

The J gene is TRBJ2-7, the V gene TRBV29-1; 10 positions agree with TRBD2. V shed 1 base, J shed 6 bases, and the junction held 9 bases outside the gene matches. Germline-derived CDR1 and CDR2 are SQVTM and ANQGSEA. The CDR3 spans 15 residues. CDR3 sequence (DNA): TGCAGCGTTGAAGGGTCCCTAGCGGGAGTCTCCGAGCAGTACTTC. This sequence encodes CSVEGSLAGVSEQYF.

This clonotype was seen many times. The rearrangement uses TRBV7-9 and TRBJ2-2; 7 bases are shared with TRBD1. Trimming took 5 bases from V and 0 from J; bases not matched to a gene: 9. From germline, CDR1 is SEHNR and CDR2 FQNEAQ (reference sequence). The CDR3 runs 17 residues. The CDR3 DNA sequence: TGTGCCAGCAGCCCTACTTCGACAGGGTCGAACACCGGGGAGCTGTTTTTT. Translated, it gives CASSPTSTGSNTGELFF.

This clonotype was recorded at least ten times. CDR3 DNA sequence: TGTGCCAGCAGCCCACCGAACAGTAACACCGGGGAGCTGTTTTTT. Translating it yields CASSPPNSNTGELFF. The J gene is TRBJ2-2, the V gene TRBV27; D gene ambiguous. Germline V gene data show CDR1 as MNHEY and CDR2 as SMNVEV (reference sequence). V was trimmed by 6 bases and J by 2 bases, leaving 13 bases between them. The CDR3 is 15 residues long.

This chain connects TRBV5-1 to TRBJ2-7, with D hard to call. The CDR3 length is 15 residues. Germline CDR1 and CDR2: SGHRS and YFSETQ. Trimming took off 0 bases at V and 7 bases at J, with 17 bases between the two ends. CDR3 nucleotide sequence: TGCGCCAGCAGCTTGGCCGCAACTGGGTACGTGGAGCAGTACTTC. Translated, it gives CASSLAATGYVEQYF.

This clonotype was detected only once. Being one base from a much bigger clone, this may be a read error. The chain employs TRBV20-1 and TRBJ2-3; unclear D gene. V gave up 2 bases and J gave up 0 bases, with 12 bases separating them. Germline CDR1 reads DFQATT; CDR2 reads SNEGSKA (reference sequence). The CDR3 spans 15 residues. The CDR3 nucleotides read TGCAGTGCTAGACCGAGTAGTAGAAGCACAGATACGCAGTATTTT. It codes for CSARPSSRSTDTQYF.

This clonotype was seen ten or more times. V gene TRBV5-6 combines with J gene TRBJ2-3; 8 bases align to TRBD1. Unmatched junction bases numbered 6, after V lost 2 bases and J lost 1 base. CDR3 length equals 16 residues. Germline-derived CDR1 and CDR2 are SGHDT and YYEEEE. DNA for the CDR3: TGTGCCAGCAGCTTAAGGACAGGGTATGGCACAGATACGCAGTATTTT. Its protein is CASSLRTGYGTDTQYF.

This sequence joins TRBV5-6 and TRBJ2-6, with D possibly called TRBD1 or TRBD2 (5 bases each). This CDR3 contains 19 residues. With 3 bases removed from V and 0 bases from J, the gap between germline ends came to 19 bases. The germline V gene encodes CDR1 SGHDT and CDR2 YYEEEE. In nucleotides, the CDR3 is TGTGCCAGCAGCTCCGAAGGCCTCGGGGCCCTCTCTGGGGCCAACGTCCTGACTTTC. It translates to CASSSEGLGALSGANVLTF.

In its sample, this clonotype was seen a few times. The V call is TRBV15, the J call TRBJ2-5; 7 bases map to TRBD2. Germline CDR1 LNHNV, CDR2 YYDKDF (reference sequence). Losses at the gene ends were 5 bases for V and 7 bases for J; bases not matched to a gene: 7. The CDR3 has 13 amino acids. The CDR3 bases are TGTGCCACCAGCCGCCGGGAGGAGGCGACCCAGTACTTC. This codes for CATSRREEATQYF.

This chain joins TRBV9 and TRBJ2-7, with D tentatively TRBD2 (5 bases). Germline CDR1 and CDR2: SGDLS and YYNGEE. CDR3 length equals 14 residues. V lost 2 bases and J lost 6, with 15 bases in between. For the CDR3, the DNA is TGTGCCAGCAGCGTTGCCGCCCTCGAGGGCGAGCAGTACTTC. Translated: CASSVAALEGEQYF.

The sample holds a few counts of this clonotype. The chain carries TRBV6-5 and TRBJ2-5; tentatively, D is TRBD2 (6 bases). Trimming shortened V by 1 base and J by 4 bases, and 10 bases separated the two germline ends. From germline, CDR1 is MNHEY and CDR2 SVGAGI. The CDR3 is made up of 14 amino acids. In DNA, the CDR3 is TGTGCCAGCAGTTACTGGCAGGGAGGAGAGACCCAGTACTTC. Its translation: CASSYWQGGETQYF.

A few counts support this clonotype. The V gene is TRBV7-9, the J gene TRBJ2-7, with 10 bases that match TRBD2. This CDR3 is built from 16 residues. Trimming took 6 bases from V and 0 from J; bases not matched to a gene: 8. CDR1 is SEHNR, CDR2 FQNEAQ, per germline (reference sequence). CDR3 nucleotides: TGTGCCAGCAGAATAGCGGGAGGTTCTAGCTCCTACGAGCAGTACTTC. The encoded protein is CASRIAGGSSSYEQYF. The complete variable domain, with remaining parts taken from reference TRBV7-9 and TRBJ2-7, reads DTGVSQNPRHKITKRGQNVTFRCDPISEHNRLYWYRQTLGQGPEFLTYFQNEAQLEKSRLLSDRFSAERPKGSFSTLEIQRTEQGDSAMYLCASRIAGGSSSYEQYFGPGTRLTVT.

The table lists this clonotype with many counts. The rearrangement links TRBV3-1 to TRBJ2-2; 8 nucleotides line up with TRBD1. V was clipped by 4 bases and J by 1 base; unmatched bases: 5. The germline V gene has CDR1 LGHDT and CDR2 YNNKEL (reference sequence). The CDR3 is made up of 16 amino acids. The CDR3 protein is CASSPRDRRNTGELFF. CDR3 bases: TGTGCCAGCAGCCCCCGGGACAGGAGGAACACCGGGGAGCTGTTTTTT.

V usage is TRBV7-6 and J usage is TRBJ2-1; either TRBD1 or TRBD2 may supply D (5 bases each). This CDR3 has 14 amino acids. Germline CDR1 is SGHVS and CDR2 is FNYEAQ. Trimming shortened V by 1 base and J by 10 bases, and 14 bases separated the two germline ends. CDR3: CASSLGGTLQEQFF. For the CDR3, the DNA is TGTGCCAGCAGCTTAGGAGGGACGCTCCAAGAGCAGTTCTTC. Based on the CDR3 plus reference TRBV7-6 and TRBJ2-1, the full variable domain is GAGVSQSPRYKVTKRGQDVALRCDPISGHVSLYWYRQALGQGPEFLTYFNYEAQQDKSGLPNDRFSAERPEGSISTLTIQRTEQRDSAMYRCASSLGGTLQEQFFGPGTRLTVL.

This clonotype has just a few counts. The CDR3 nucleotides read TGTGCCAGCAGTTTACGGGGACAGGGGTCCTACGAGCAGTACTTC. As protein: CASSLRGQGSYEQYF. V and J are TRBV27 and TRBJ2-7; TRBD1 agrees at 10 bases. V was pared by 2 bases and J by 1 base, with 2 bases of the junction left unmatched. Germline V gives CDR1 MNHEY, CDR2 SMNVEV (reference sequence). The CDR3 has 15 residues.

This clonotype has a count of ten or more. V and J are TRBV5-1 and TRBJ2-1; 8 bases map to TRBD2. The CDR3 spans 15 residues. CDR1 and CDR2 (germline): SGHRS, YFSETQ. V lost 2 bases to trimming and J lost 0 bases; unmatched junction nucleotides: 1. CDR3 amino acids: CASSFAGGSYNEQFF. CDR3 nucleotide sequence: TGCGCCAGCAGCTTTGCGGGGGGCTCCTACAATGAGCAGTTCTTC.

Ten or more counts support this clonotype. CDR3 residues: CSVGGTRADTQYF. The CDR3 bases are TGCAGCGTGGGTGGGACTAGGGCAGATACGCAGTATTTT. The V call is TRBV29-1, the J call TRBJ2-3; 8 nucleotides line up with TRBD2. Germline V gene lookup returns CDR1 SQVTM and CDR2 ANQGSEA. The junction had 6 bases not matched to a gene; V was cut back by 6 bases and J by 4 bases. The CDR3 consists of 13 residues.

This clonotype was recorded at least ten times. The chain combines TRBV29-1 with TRBJ2-1; D is unresolved. The V gene lost 1 base and the J gene lost 7 bases, with 5 bases spanning the gap. CDR3 length equals 11 residues. CDR1 and CDR2 from the germline V gene are SQVTM and ANQGSEA. This chain's CDR3 is CSVEVGNEQFF. The DNA for the CDR3 is TGCAGCGTTGAAGTCGGGAATGAGCAGTTCTTC.

The CDR3: CASNSLRDETQYF. CDR3 in DNA: TGTGCCAGCAACAGCTTGAGAGACGAGACCCAGTACTTC. The J gene is TRBJ2-5, the V gene TRBV25-1; D uncertain. The CDR3 is 13 amino acids. Trimming removed 7 bases from V and 5 bases from J, with 14 bases in between. From germline, CDR1 is MGHDK and CDR2 SYGVNS.

In its sample, this clonotype was seen many times. The chain recombines TRBV7-8 with TRBJ2-4, with D possibly TRBD2 on 7 matching bases. Trimming shortened V by 5 bases and J by 2 bases, and 19 bases separated the two germline ends. CDR3 length equals 17 residues. Germline CDR1 reads SGHVS; CDR2 reads FQNEAQ. Written as DNA, the CDR3 is TGTGCCAGCAGCCCAAAAGGGGGGGCTCGGTCCAAAAACATTCAGTACTTC. Translation gives CASSPKGGARSKNIQYF.